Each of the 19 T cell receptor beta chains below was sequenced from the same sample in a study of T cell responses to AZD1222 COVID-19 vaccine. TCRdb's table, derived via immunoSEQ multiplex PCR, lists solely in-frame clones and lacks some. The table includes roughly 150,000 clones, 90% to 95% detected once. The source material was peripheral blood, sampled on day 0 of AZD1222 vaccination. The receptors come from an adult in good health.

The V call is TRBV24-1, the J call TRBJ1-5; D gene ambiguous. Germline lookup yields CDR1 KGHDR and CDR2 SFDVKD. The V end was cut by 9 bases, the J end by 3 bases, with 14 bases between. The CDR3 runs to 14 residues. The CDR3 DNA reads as TGTGCCACCTCCTGGGGAGGGTTCAATCAGCCCCAGCATTTT. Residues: CATSWGGFNQPQHF.

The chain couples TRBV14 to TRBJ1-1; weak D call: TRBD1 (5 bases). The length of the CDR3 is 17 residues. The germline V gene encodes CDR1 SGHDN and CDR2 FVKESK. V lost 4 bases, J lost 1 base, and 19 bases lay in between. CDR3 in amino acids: CASSRGSGTKRNTEAFF. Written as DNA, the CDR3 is TGTGCCAGCAGCCGGGGTAGCGGGACGAAAAGGAACACTGAAGCTTTCTTT.

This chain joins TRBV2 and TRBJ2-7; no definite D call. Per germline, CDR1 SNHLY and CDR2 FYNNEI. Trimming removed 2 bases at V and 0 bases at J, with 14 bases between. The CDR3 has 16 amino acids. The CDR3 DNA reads TGTGCCAGCAGTGAAAAGGGCGGCCATAGCTCCTACGAGCAGTACTTC. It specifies CASSEKGGHSSYEQYF. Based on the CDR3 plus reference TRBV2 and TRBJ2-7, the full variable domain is EPEVTQTPSHQVTQMGQEVILRCVPISNHLYFYWYRQILGQKVEFLVSFYNNEISEKSEIFDDQFSVERPDGSNFTLKIRSTKLEDSAMYFCASSEKGGHSSYEQYFGPGTRLTVT.

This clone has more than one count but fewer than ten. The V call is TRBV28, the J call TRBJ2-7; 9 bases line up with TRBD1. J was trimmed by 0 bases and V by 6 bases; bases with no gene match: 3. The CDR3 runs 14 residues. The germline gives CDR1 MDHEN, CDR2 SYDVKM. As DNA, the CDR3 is TGTGCCAGCAGCAGGGACAGGGTCTCCTACGAGCAGTACTTC. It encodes CASSRDRVSYEQYF.

Here the CDR3 reads CASSEGPNYGYTF. The CDR3 nucleotides read TGTGCCAGCAGCGAAGGACCTAACTATGGCTACACCTTC. The chain has TRBV9 and TRBJ1-2; the D is unclear. The length of the CDR3 is 13 residues. V lost 3 bases to trimming and J lost 0 bases, with 6 bases between them. From germline, CDR1 is SGDLS and CDR2 YYNGEE. The entire variable domain, with the rest obtained from reference TRBV9 and TRBJ1-2, is as follows: DSGVTQTPKHLITATGQRVTLRCSPRSGDLSVYWYQQSLDQGLQFLIQYYNGEERAKGNILERFSAQQFPDLHSELNLSSLELGDSALYFCASSEGPNYGYTFGSGTRLTVV.

The CDR3 nucleotides read TGTGCCAGCAGACCTTCGACAGGGGACGGTAAGGAGCAGTTCTTC. This translates into CASRPSTGDGKEQFF. The chain has TRBV6-2 or TRBV6-3 and TRBJ2-1, with 8 bases aligning to TRBD1. Germline V gene lookup returns CDR1 MNHEY and CDR2 SVGEGT. The CDR3 is 15 amino acids. The junction had 14 bases not matched to a gene; V was cut back by 6 bases and J by 10 bases.

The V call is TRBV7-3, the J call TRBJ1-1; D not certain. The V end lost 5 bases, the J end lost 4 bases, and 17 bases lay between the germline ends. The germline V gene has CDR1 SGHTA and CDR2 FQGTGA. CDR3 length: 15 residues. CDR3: CASSPSAGGGTEAFF. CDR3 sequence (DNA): TGTGCCAGCAGCCCTTCTGCGGGCGGTGGCACTGAAGCTTTCTTT.

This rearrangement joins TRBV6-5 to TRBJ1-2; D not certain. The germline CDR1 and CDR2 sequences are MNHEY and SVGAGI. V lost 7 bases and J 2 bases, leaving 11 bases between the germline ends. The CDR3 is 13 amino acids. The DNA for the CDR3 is TGTGCCAGCAAAAGGGTTTCCAACTATGGCTACACCTTC. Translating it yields CASKRVSNYGYTF.

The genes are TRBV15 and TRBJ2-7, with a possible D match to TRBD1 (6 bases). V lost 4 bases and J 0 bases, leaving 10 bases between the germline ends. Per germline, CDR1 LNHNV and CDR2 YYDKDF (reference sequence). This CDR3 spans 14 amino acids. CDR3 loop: CATSKDRTSYEQYF. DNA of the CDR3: TGTGCCACCAGCAAGGACAGAACCTCCTACGAGCAGTACTTC.

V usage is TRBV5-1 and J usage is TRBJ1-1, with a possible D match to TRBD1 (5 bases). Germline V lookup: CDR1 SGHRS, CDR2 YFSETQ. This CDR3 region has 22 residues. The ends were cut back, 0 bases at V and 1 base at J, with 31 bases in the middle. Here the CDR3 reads CASSLVSVVSSRAGRTNTEAFF. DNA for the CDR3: TGCGCCAGCAGCTTGGTGTCGGTCGTGTCATCTAGGGCAGGGCGGACGAACACTGAAGCTTTCTTT.

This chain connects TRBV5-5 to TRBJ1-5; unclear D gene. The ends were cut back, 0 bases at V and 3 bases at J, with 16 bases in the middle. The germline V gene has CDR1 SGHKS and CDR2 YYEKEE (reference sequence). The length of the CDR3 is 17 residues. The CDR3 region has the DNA TGTGCCAGCAGCTTGGGTCTCCTCCCCCCGAACAATCAGCCCCAGCATTTT. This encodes CASSLGLLPPNNQPQHF.

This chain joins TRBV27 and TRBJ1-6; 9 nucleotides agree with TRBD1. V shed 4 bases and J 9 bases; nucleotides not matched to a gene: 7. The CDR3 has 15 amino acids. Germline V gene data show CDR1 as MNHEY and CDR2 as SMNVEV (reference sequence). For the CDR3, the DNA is TGTGCCAGCAGTTGGGGACAGGGTGGCGGTTCACCCCTCCACTTT. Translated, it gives CASSWGQGGGSPLHF.

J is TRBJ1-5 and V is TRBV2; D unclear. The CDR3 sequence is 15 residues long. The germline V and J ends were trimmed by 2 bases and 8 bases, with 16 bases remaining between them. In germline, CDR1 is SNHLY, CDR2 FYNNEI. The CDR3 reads CASSENGPILEPQHF. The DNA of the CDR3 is TGTGCCAGCAGTGAAAACGGGCCCATTTTGGAGCCCCAGCATTTT.

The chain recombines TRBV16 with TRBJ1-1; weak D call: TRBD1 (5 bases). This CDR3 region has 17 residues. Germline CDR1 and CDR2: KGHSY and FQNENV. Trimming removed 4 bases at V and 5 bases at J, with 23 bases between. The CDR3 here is CASSRLFSRDDRTEAFF. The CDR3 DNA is TGTGCCAGCAGCCGGTTGTTTTCAAGGGACGATAGGACTGAAGCTTTCTTT.

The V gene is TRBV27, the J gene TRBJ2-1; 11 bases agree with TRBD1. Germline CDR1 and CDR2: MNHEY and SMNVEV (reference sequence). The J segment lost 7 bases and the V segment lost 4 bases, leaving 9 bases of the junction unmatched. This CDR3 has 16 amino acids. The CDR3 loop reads CASSSGDRGKRNEQFF. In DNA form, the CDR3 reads TGTGCCAGCAGTTCCGGGGACAGGGGGAAACGGAATGAGCAGTTCTTC.

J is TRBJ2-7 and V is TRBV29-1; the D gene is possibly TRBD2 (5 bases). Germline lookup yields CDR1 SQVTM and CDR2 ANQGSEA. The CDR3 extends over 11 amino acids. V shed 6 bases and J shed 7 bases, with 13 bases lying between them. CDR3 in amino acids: CSVGVATEQYF. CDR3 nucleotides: TGCAGCGTAGGAGTAGCGACTGAGCAGTACTTC.

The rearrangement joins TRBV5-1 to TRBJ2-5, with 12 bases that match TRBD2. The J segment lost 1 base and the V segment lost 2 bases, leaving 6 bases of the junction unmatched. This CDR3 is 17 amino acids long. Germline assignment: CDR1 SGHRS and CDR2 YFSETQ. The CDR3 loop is CASSFGTSGRIQETQYF. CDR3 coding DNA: TGCGCCAGCAGCTTTGGAACTAGCGGGAGGATCCAAGAGACCCAGTACTTC. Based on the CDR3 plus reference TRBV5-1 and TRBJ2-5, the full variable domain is KAGVTQTPRYLIKTRGQQVTLSCSPISGHRSVSWYQQTPGQGLQFLFEYFSETQRNKGNFPGRFSGRQFSNSRSEMNVSTLELGDSALYLCASSFGTSGRIQETQYFGPGTRLLVL.

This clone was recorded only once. CDR3 nucleotides: TGTGCCAACCAGGGCAACCCCGGGGAGCTGTTTTTT. Translating gives CANQGNPGELFF. The chain recombines TRBV6-5 with TRBJ2-2; D possibly corresponds to TRBD1 (5 bases). V was cut by 10 bases and J by 6 bases, with 12 bases left in between. Per the germline V gene, CDR1 is MNHEY and CDR2 is SVGAGI. The CDR3 is 12 residues long.

The CDR3 DNA sequence: TGTGCCAGCAGCCAAGATCTGGGAGGGTCTGGAAACACCATATATTTT. Residues: CASSQDLGGSGNTIYF. This sequence joins TRBV3-1 (or the pseudogene TRBV3-2) and TRBJ1-3; D unresolved. Germline loops: CDR1 LGHDT, CDR2 YNNKEL (reference sequence). This CDR3 comprises 16 residues. Trimming pared 0 bases from V and 1 base from J, leaving 10 bases between.